These T cell receptor beta chains were read from a single sample in a study of beta chain features in type 1 diabetes. Sequencing was performed with immunoSEQ multiplex PCR; in TCRdb, only in-frame clones are kept and a portion is missing. The sample holds roughly 450,000 clones, roughly 11% seen once. Sequenced input: naive CD4+ T cells from blood. Receptor source: a woman between 18 and 30 years old in good health. Each CDR3 is given without its conserved first and last residue. Size is omitted from some rows. Given values are once, few, many or a class for expanded clones.

J gene: TRBJ1-1
V gene: TRBV29-1
clone size: .
CDR3 protein: SVGGRMNTEAF

J gene: TRBJ2-3
V gene: TRBV18
clone size: .
CDR3 protein: ASSPLRTSGSTDTQY

J gene: TRBJ1-5
V gene: TRBV30
clone size: few
CDR3 protein: AWSVNSGGGQPQH

J gene: TRBJ2-2
V gene: TRBV4-2
clone size: .
CDR3 protein: ASSQRRGGIDTGELF

J gene: TRBJ2-1
V gene: TRBV11-2
clone size: .
CDR3 protein: ASSPGGSYNEQF

J gene: TRBJ1-3
V gene: TRBV15
clone size: .
CDR3 protein: ATSRVLGRAGSGNTIY

J gene: TRBJ1-2
V gene: TRBV25-1
clone size: .
CDR3 protein: ASSDYYGYT

J gene: TRBJ2-3
V gene: TRBV7-9
clone size: many
CDR3 protein: ASSLEDTQY

J gene: TRBJ1-1
V gene: TRBV15
clone size: .
CDR3 protein: ATSRGRENTEAF

J gene: TRBJ1-2
V gene: TRBV7-9
clone size: .
CDR3 protein: ASSPLGGGYGYT

J gene: TRBJ2-5
V gene: TRBV7-8
clone size: .
CDR3 protein: ASSRTSGGQETQY

J gene: TRBJ2-1
V gene: TRBV13
clone size: .
CDR3 protein: ASSWRTGVRSYNEQF

J gene: TRBJ1-2
V gene: TRBV19
clone size: .
CDR3 protein: ASSTADYGYT

J gene: TRBJ2-5
V gene: TRBV14
clone size: few
CDR3 protein: ASSQGAGVSRETQY

J gene: TRBJ2-3
V gene: TRBV7-9
clone size: .
CDR3 protein: ASSFGGDSGSGDTQY

J gene: TRBJ2-1
V gene: TRBV11-3
clone size: .
CDR3 protein: ASSLEGTGVNEQF

J gene: TRBJ1-1
V gene: TRBV7-2
clone size: .
CDR3 protein: ASSLSVNTEAF

J gene: TRBJ2-7
V gene: TRBV9
clone size: few
CDR3 protein: ASSVVGSSYEQY

J gene: TRBJ2-3
V gene: TRBV4-2
clone size: .
CDR3 protein: ASSQDRAGSTDTQY

J gene: TRBJ2-3
V gene: TRBV11-2
clone size: .
CDR3 protein: ASSSQIGVRTDTQY

J gene: TRBJ2-1
V gene: TRBV10-3
clone size: .
CDR3 protein: AISESGQLNEQF

J gene: TRBJ2-1
V gene: TRBV18
clone size: .
CDR3 protein: ASSPREGYNEQF

J gene: TRBJ2-3
V gene: TRBV29-1
clone size: .
CDR3 protein: SVENHRTGQTDTQY

J gene: TRBJ2-3
V gene: TRBV2
clone size: few
CDR3 protein: ASRTSGSYTDTQY

J gene: TRBJ1-2
V gene: TRBV6-5
clone size: .
CDR3 protein: ASSPGPGYGYT

J gene: TRBJ2-3
V gene: TRBV30
clone size: few
CDR3 protein: AWSVGRDLAGKFTDTQY

J gene: TRBJ1-2
V gene: TRBV9
clone size: .
CDR3 protein: ASSVTGVNYGYT

J gene: TRBJ2-5
V gene: TRBV19
clone size: .
CDR3 protein: ASRTSGSRETQY

J gene: TRBJ1-1
V gene: TRBV7-9
clone size: .
CDR3 protein: ASFRVNMNTEAF

J gene: TRBJ1-1
V gene: TRBV7-2
clone size: .
CDR3 protein: ASSTRTGMNTEAF

J gene: TRBJ2-2
V gene: TRBV6-5
clone size: .
CDR3 protein: ASKWAGELF

J gene: TRBJ1-1
V gene: TRBV29-1
clone size: few
CDR3 protein: SVGIADRKNTEAF

J gene: TRBJ2-1
V gene: TRBV7-6
clone size: few
CDR3 protein: ASSWDRVAYNEQF

J gene: TRBJ1-2
V gene: TRBV11-1
clone size: .
CDR3 protein: ASSLGGTANYGYT

J gene: TRBJ2-1
V gene: TRBV10-3
clone size: few
CDR3 protein: AISEAKGGPLYNEQF

J gene: TRBJ2-2
V gene: TRBV7-2
clone size: .
CDR3 protein: ASSHGRATGELF

J gene: TRBJ2-5
V gene: TRBV27
clone size: few
CDR3 protein: ASRLAGVKTQY

J gene: TRBJ1-1
V gene: TRBV15
clone size: few
CDR3 protein: ATSRDLGSVTEAF

J gene: TRBJ2-5
V gene: TRBV28
clone size: few
CDR3 protein: AIGGGATMETQY

J gene: TRBJ1-2
V gene: TRBV21-1
clone size: few
CDR3 protein: ASSMRRPGTVYGYT

J gene: TRBJ2-5
V gene: TRBV2
clone size: few
CDR3 protein: ARGGSGLAKTQY

J gene: TRBJ1-1
V gene: TRBV5-4
clone size: .
CDR3 protein: ASSLDSGYVAEAF

J gene: TRBJ1-2
V gene: TRBV19
clone size: few
CDR3 protein: ASSIPGSYGYT

J gene: TRBJ1-2
V gene: TRBV19
clone size: .
CDR3 protein: ASSAGPRAAYGYT

J gene: TRBJ2-1
V gene: TRBV9
clone size: .
CDR3 protein: ASSVAMSSYNEQF

J gene: TRBJ2-7
V gene: TRBV25-1
clone size: .
CDR3 protein: ASSEYLAGGYEQY

J gene: TRBJ2-6
V gene: TRBV5-1
clone size: .
CDR3 protein: ASSLATINSGANVLT

J gene: TRBJ2-7
V gene: TRBV5-1
clone size: few
CDR3 protein: ASSAGLALYEQY

J gene: TRBJ1-1
V gene: TRBV20-1
clone size: .
CDR3 protein: SSITDRQAF

J gene: TRBJ2-3
V gene: TRBV2
clone size: .
CDR3 protein: ASIGTRRSTQY

J gene: TRBJ1-2
V gene: TRBV2
clone size: few
CDR3 protein: ASRGPRGYYGYT

J gene: TRBJ2-5
V gene: TRBV6-6
clone size: many
CDR3 protein: ASGYQETQY

J gene: TRBJ2-7
V gene: TRBV7-8
clone size: few
CDR3 protein: ASSPRIAGGGNEQY

J gene: TRBJ2-3
V gene: TRBV6-5
clone size: .
CDR3 protein: ASSYAGTSTDTQY

J gene: TRBJ2-1
V gene: TRBV4-3
clone size: few
CDR3 protein: ASSQPYKGRKNEQF

J gene: TRBJ2-5
V gene: TRBV29-1
clone size: many
CDR3 protein: SVVLGHRQRETQY

J gene: TRBJ2-4
V gene: TRBV7-2
clone size: .
CDR3 protein: ASSLHLAKNIQY

J gene: TRBJ2-5
V gene: TRBV7-9
clone size: .
CDR3 protein: ASSAGLGGSETQY